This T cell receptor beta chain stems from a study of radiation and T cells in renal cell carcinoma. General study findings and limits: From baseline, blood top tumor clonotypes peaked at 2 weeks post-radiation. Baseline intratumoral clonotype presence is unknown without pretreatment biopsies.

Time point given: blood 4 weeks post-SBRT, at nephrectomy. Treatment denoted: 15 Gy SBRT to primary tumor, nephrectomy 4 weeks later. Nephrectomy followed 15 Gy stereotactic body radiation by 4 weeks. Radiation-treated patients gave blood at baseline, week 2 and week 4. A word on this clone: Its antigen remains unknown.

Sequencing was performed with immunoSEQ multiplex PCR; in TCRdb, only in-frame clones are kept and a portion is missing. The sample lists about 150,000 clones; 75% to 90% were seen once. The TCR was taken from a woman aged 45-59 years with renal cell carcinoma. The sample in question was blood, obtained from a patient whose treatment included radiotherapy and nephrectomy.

Here the CDR3 reads CASDEGGAPQADEQYF. DNA of the CDR3: TGTGCCAGCGACGAAGGGGGGGCTCCCCAGGCGGACGAGCAGTACTTC. V and J are TRBV28 and TRBJ2-7, with TRBD2 as a possible D gene (7 bases). Germline lookup yields CDR1 MDHEN and CDR2 SYDVKM. The CDR3 is 16 residues long. The germline V and J ends were trimmed by 8 bases and 5 bases, with 25 bases remaining between them.